The 22 T cell receptor beta chains below were found in one sample sequenced in a study of blood T cell repertoires in COVID-19. The method was immunoSEQ multiplex PCR; TCRdb's version includes in-frame clones alone and lacks a portion of them. The sample lists 170,000 or so clones, more than 90% seen once, with around 0.5% in the top ten. Material: peripheral blood. The receptor source for this set is a man over 45 with acute or convalescent COVID-19.

The count of this clone is one. This chain connects TRBV4-1 to TRBJ1-4; D is unresolved. Trimming shortened V by 1 base and J by 3 bases, and 9 bases separated the two germline ends. The length of the CDR3 is 15 residues. From germline, CDR1 is MGHRA and CDR2 YSYEKL. The CDR3 bases are TGCGCCAGCAGCCAAGGTGGGAGGGCTAATGAAAAACTGTTTTTT. Residues: CASSQGGRANEKLFF.

The DNA of the CDR3 is TGCGCCAGCAGCCACAGGGACAGCCTCAATCAGCCCCAGCATTTT. It is translated as CASSHRDSLNQPQHF. The V gene is TRBV4-1, the J gene TRBJ1-5, with 7 bases that match TRBD1. Trimming at V came to 3 bases and at J to 3 bases, leaving 5 bases not matched to a gene. The CDR3 loop spans 15 amino acids. CDR1 and CDR2 (germline): MGHRA, YSYEKL.

The table lists this clone with a few counts. The rearrangement joins TRBV29-1 to TRBJ2-1; the match to TRBD2 covers 8 bases. The germline gives CDR1 SQVTM, CDR2 ANQGSEA. The V gene end was trimmed by 5 bases and the J gene end by 5 bases; junction bases not matched to a gene: 11. CDR3 length: 15 amino acids. CDR3 region: CSVPKPAGGDNEQFF. CDR3 sequence (DNA): TGCAGCGTTCCAAAACCGGCGGGGGGAGACAATGAGCAGTTCTTC.

V usage is TRBV18 and J usage is TRBJ2-1; D possibly corresponds to TRBD2 (6 bases). Germline assignment: CDR1 KGHSH and CDR2 LQKENI. V gave up 0 bases and J gave up 2 bases, with 8 bases separating them. The CDR3 contains 15 residues. In nucleotides, the CDR3 is TGTGCCAGCTCACCACCGGCGGGGCCCTACAATGAGCAGTTCTTC. Its translation is CASSPPAGPYNEQFF.

This chain joins TRBV28 and TRBJ2-7; D remains unclear. The CDR3 spans 12 residues. Trimming cost V 5 bases and J 5 bases, with 10 bases left between them. The germline V gene has CDR1 MDHEN and CDR2 SYDVKM. The chain's CDR3 is CASSARVHEQYF. CDR3 nucleotides: TGTGCCAGCAGTGCTCGGGTACACGAGCAGTACTTC.

The chain couples TRBV7-6 to TRBJ1-2; D is possibly TRBD1 (6 bases). This CDR3 has 14 amino acids. Germline V CDR1 and CDR2: SGHVS, FNYEAQ. The ends were cut back, 5 bases at V and 4 bases at J, with 14 bases in the middle. CDR3 DNA sequence: TGTGCCAGCAGCGAGAGGGGGGGCTCCTATGGCTACACCTTC. Its translation is CASSERGGSYGYTF.

The chain carries TRBV29-1 and TRBJ1-4, with D possibly being TRBD1 (5 bases). The CDR3 has 13 residues. The germline V gene encodes CDR1 SQVTM and CDR2 ANQGSEA. Trimming stripped 7 bases from V and 0 bases from J, with 9 bases between. As DNA, the CDR3 is TGCAGCGCTCAGACAGCAACTAATGAAAAACTGTTTTTT. Its translation: CSAQTATNEKLFF.

CDR3 DNA: TGTGCCAGCAGCTTCGGAGGTACTAGGAATGAGCAGTTCTTC. Residues: CASSFGGTRNEQFF. This sequence joins TRBV11-3 and TRBJ2-1; TRBD2 might be the D (5 bases). Looked up from germline, CDR1 is SGHNT and CDR2 is YENEEA. Deletions cut 3 bases from V and 7 bases from J, with 13 bases between. The CDR3 spans 14 residues. The whole variable domain, filled in from reference TRBV11-3 and TRBJ2-1, reads EAGVVQSPRYKIIEKKQPVAFWCNPISGHNTLYWYLQNLGQGPELLIRYENEEAVDDSQLPKDRFSAERLKGVDSTLKIQPAELGDSAVYLCASSFGGTRNEQFFGPGTRLTVL.

The genes are TRBV27 and TRBJ1-5, with 8 bases fitting TRBD1. CDR3 size: 14 residues. Germline V gene data show CDR1 as MNHEY and CDR2 as SMNVEV (reference sequence). The junction had 8 bases not matched to a gene; V was cut back by 10 bases and J by 3 bases. Written as DNA, the CDR3 is TGTGCCACTCACAGGGGGGGCAACAATCAGCCCCAGCATTTT. Its translation is CATHRGGNNQPQHF.

The chain has TRBV6-6 and TRBJ2-7, with TRBD2 as a possible D gene (7 bases). V lost 0 bases to trimming and J lost 3 bases, with 12 bases between them. This CDR3 contains 15 residues. From germline, CDR1 is MNHNY and CDR2 SVGAGI (reference sequence). The CDR3 coding sequence is TGTGCCAGCAGTTACTCGTCGGGGGGCAGCTACGAGCAGTACGTC. This codes for CASSYSSGGSYEQYV.

The rearrangement joins TRBV30 to TRBJ1-5; 8 nucleotides line up with TRBD1. The CDR3 has 13 residues. With 5 bases clipped from V and 5 bases from J, the junction kept 5 bases outside the gene matches. Germline V gene sequence: CDR1 GTSNPN, CDR2 SVGIG (reference sequence). CDR3 loop: CAWGGQDDQPQHF. The CDR3 nucleotides are TGTGCCTGGGGGGGACAGGACGATCAGCCCCAGCATTTT.

V gene TRBV28 combines with J gene TRBJ1-6; the D is unclear. With 5 bases removed from V and 0 bases from J, the gap between germline ends came to 11 bases. CDR3 size: 16 residues. From germline, CDR1 is MDHEN and CDR2 SYDVKM. The CDR3 DNA is TGTGCCAGCAGTCAGATGGGCAGCTCCTATAATTCACCCCTCCACTTT. As protein: CASSQMGSSYNSPLHF.

This clone occurred once. The rearrangement uses TRBV6-2 or TRBV6-3 and TRBJ2-7; unclear D gene. V was trimmed by 4 bases and J by 3 bases, leaving 4 bases between them. The CDR3 consists of 11 residues. CDR1 and CDR2 from the germline V gene are MNHEY and SVGEGT. This chain's CDR3 is CASSSYYEQYV. The DNA for the CDR3 is TGTGCCAGCAGTTCGTACTACGAGCAGTACGTC.

This clone was seen once. The chain couples TRBV5-1 to TRBJ2-2, with a tentative D call TRBD1 (6 bases). Trimming took 5 bases from V and 0 from J, leaving 14 bases between them. Germline CDR1 is SGHRS and CDR2 is YFSETQ. The CDR3 runs 16 residues. The CDR3 DNA is TGCGCCAGCAGACCCCCGGGACAAGCGAACACCGGGGAGCTGTTTTTT. It encodes CASRPPGQANTGELFF.

The rearrangement links TRBV11-3 to TRBJ2-7, with TRBD2 matching over 9 bases. The CDR3 is 12 amino acids. CDR1 is SGHNT and CDR2 is YENEEA in the germline V gene. V lost 8 bases to trimming and J lost 3 bases; unmatched junction nucleotides: 2. This CDR3 reads CASSSGNYEQYF. In DNA, the CDR3 is TGTGCCAGCTCTAGCGGGAACTACGAGCAGTACTTC.

This rearrangement joins TRBV6-2 or TRBV6-3 to TRBJ2-7; TRBD1 matches at 8 bases. The V segment lost 2 bases and the J segment 6 bases; nucleotides outside the gene matches: 6. The CDR3 is 14 amino acids. Germline CDR1 and CDR2: MNHEY and SVGEGT. CDR3 sequence (DNA): TGTGCCAGCAGTTACCTCGGACAGGGAGGCGAGCAGTACGTC. Translated: CASSYLGQGGEQYV.

The rearrangement links TRBV7-6 to TRBJ2-5; tentatively, D is TRBD2 (7 bases). CDR1 SGHVS and CDR2 FNYEAQ come from the germline V gene. Trimming shortened V by 0 bases and J by 2 bases, and 10 bases separated the two germline ends. The CDR3 sequence is 15 residues long. CDR3 DNA sequence: TGTGCCAGCAGCTTAGCAGGGGGGGGGCAAGAGACCCAGTACTTC. Translating gives CASSLAGGGQETQYF.

The chain employs TRBV19 and TRBJ2-1; 8 positions agree with TRBD2. Germline-derived CDR1 and CDR2 are LNHDA and SQIVND (reference sequence). Trimming cost V 2 bases and J 5 bases; bases outside gene matches: 11. This CDR3 spans 17 amino acids. CDR3 loop: CASSIKAGGGIHNEQFF. The CDR3 nucleotides are TGTGCCAGTAGTATAAAGGCGGGAGGCGGTATCCACAATGAGCAGTTCTTC.

The chain recombines TRBV12-3 or TRBV12-4 with TRBJ1-3; D uncertain. The CDR3 loop spans 11 amino acids. Trimming took 7 bases from V and 4 from J, leaving 5 bases between them. DNA for the CDR3: TGTGCCAGCACAACAGGAAACACCATATATTTT. It yields the protein CASTTGNTIYF.

CDR3 bases: TGTGCCAGCAGCTCCCCCGGAGGGACCCACGAGCAGTACGTC. Translation: CASSSPGGTHEQYV. This chain uses TRBV5-6 with TRBJ2-7; tentative D call: TRBD2 (6 bases). CDR3 size: 14 residues. Germline CDR1 SGHDT, CDR2 YYEEEE. The germline V and J ends were trimmed by 3 bases and 5 bases, with 15 bases remaining between them.

V usage is TRBV7-2 and J usage is TRBJ2-2; 12 nucleotides align to TRBD1. The CDR3 is 16 residues long. From germline, CDR1 is SGHTA and CDR2 FQGNSA. Trimming took 2 bases from V and 6 from J; bases not matched to a gene: 4. In DNA form, the CDR3 reads TGTGCCAGCAGCTTAATGGGACAGGGGGCCTCCGGGGAGCTGTTTTTT. This encodes CASSLMGQGASGELFF.

The J gene is TRBJ2-2, the V gene TRBV7-2; TRBD1 matches at 9 bases. From germline, CDR1 is SGHTA and CDR2 FQGNSA. CDR3 length: 14 residues. V trimming: 8 bases; J trimming: 1 base; junction bases outside the gene matches: 2. CDR3 sequence: CASRQGGNTGELFF. The DNA of the CDR3 is TGTGCCAGCCGACAGGGGGGGAACACCGGGGAGCTGTTTTTT.